This T cell receptor (beta chain) was captured by sequencing in a study of blood T cell repertoires in COVID-19. Study overall: The samples span acute and convalescent COVID-19 from the United States, Italy and Spain. Sources were T cells, B-cell-depleted T cells, or PBMCs; the material itself was cDNA or gDNA.

Original processing notes: Amplification from reference gene primers served as the basis for estimated nucleated cell counts. Clones were sequenced by immunoSEQ multiplex PCR, and TCRdb holds only the in-frame ones, with some missing. V and J calls and clone size are as listed in that table; D and trimming were resolved from the DNA. The data contain about 220,000 clones, around 81% of them singletons. The CDR3 has 13 residues. V dropped 2 bases and J dropped 8 bases, with 12 bases sitting between them. The germline V gene has CDR1 LGHDT and CDR2 YNNKEL (reference sequence). The source is a human donor in a cohort sampled during active COVID-19. This chain connects TRBV3-1 (or the pseudogene TRBV3-2) to TRBJ1-1; TRBD1 might be the D (5 bases). What was sequenced was peripheral blood. The CDR3 sequence is CASSQLGTGEAFF. Here the CDR3 DNA reads TGTGCCAGCAGCCAACTAGGGACTGGCGAAGCTTTCTTT.